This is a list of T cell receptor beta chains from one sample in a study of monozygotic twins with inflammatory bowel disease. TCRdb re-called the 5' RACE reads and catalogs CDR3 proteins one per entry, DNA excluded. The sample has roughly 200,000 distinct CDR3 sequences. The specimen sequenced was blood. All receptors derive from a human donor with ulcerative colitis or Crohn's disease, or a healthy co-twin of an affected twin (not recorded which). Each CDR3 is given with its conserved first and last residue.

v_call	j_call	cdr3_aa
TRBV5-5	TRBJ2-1	CASGTGGTNNEQFF
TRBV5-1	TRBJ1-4	CASGNTATNEKLFF
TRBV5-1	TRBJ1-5	CASSFEPNQPQHF
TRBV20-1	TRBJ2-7	CSASKDSSYEQYF
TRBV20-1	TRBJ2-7	CSARALGGARYEQYF
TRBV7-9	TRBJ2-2	CASSPGTGNTGELFF
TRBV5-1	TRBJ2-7	CASSLRGRTKTNEQYF
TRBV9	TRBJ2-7	CASSVGDSHSYEQYF
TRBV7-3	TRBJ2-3	CASSGTSGDTQYF
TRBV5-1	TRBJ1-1	CASTGDTEAFF
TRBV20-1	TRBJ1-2	CSAKDGKNYGYTF
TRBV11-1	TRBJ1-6	CASSSPGGYRGEGSPLHF
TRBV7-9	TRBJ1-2	CASSTDTDGYTF
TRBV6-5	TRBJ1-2	CASSTDRATNYGYTF
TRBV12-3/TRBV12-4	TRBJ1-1	CASSSLGVTEAFF
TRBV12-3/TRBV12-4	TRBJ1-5	CASSLGEGNQPQHF
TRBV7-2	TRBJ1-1	CASSLTGGKGTEAFF
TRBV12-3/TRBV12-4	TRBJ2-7	CASSLVGAYEQYF
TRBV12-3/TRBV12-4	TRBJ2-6	CASSLDLRVGANVLTF
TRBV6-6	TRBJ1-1	CASSYSRGEGAFF
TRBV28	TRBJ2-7	CASSLRTGNYEQYF
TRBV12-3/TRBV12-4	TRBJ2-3	CASRPTGYGDTQYF
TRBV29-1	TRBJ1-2	CSVWGSYNYGYTF
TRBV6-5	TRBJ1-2	CASSFDGLGGNYGYTF
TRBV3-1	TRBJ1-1	CASSPRGPYTEAFF